The text below deals with one TCR beta chain. No antigen is known for it. The data were obtained in a study of shared clonotypes between healthy human individuals. CD45RA+ naive and CD45RA-negative memory subsets were separated from CD4+ cells. Study conclusions and caveats: In general, naive subsets displayed greater estimated richness than memory subsets did.

In germline, CDR1 is KGHSH, CDR2 LQKENI. The CDR3 is 16 amino acids. V was pared by 3 bases and J by 6 bases, with 12 bases of the junction left unmatched. Study processing details: ImmunoSEQ supplied junction-only sequences lacking quality scores, so filtering was different. Some clones are missing from TCRdb's copy, which holds only in-frame ones; the method was immunoSEQ multiplex PCR. V and J calls and clone size are copied from that table; D and trimming were computed from the DNA. The sample yields roughly 700,000 clones, 74% seen once. This clonotype was sampled from a woman between 25 and 40 years old in good health. The rearrangement joins TRBV18 to TRBJ2-7; 9 bases are shared with TRBD1. The sequencing sample was made of memory CD4+ T cells sorted from blood. Subset meaning: CD45RA-negative fraction. CDR3 DNA sequence: TGTGCCAGCTCACCTCTTTTTGGGAGGACAGGGGTCGAGCAGTACTTC. This encodes CASSPLFGRTGVEQYF.